One sample yielded the 20 T cell receptor beta chains listed below, sequenced in a study of T cell repertoires in cytomegalovirus infection. In TCRdb, the reads were re-called with MiXCR into one record per CDR3 protein. The table records 450,000 to 600,000 distinct CDR3 sequences, roughly 12% of them present only once. The sample taken for sequencing was PBMCs. Source of these receptors: a human donor in good health (CMV status not recorded). Some clones in this sample may be carry-over from other donors' samples.

This chain uses TRBV5-1 with TRBJ2-1; D could derive from TRBD1 or TRBD2 (6 bases each). Trimming left V 4 bases short and J 2 bases short, with 13 bases between. The length of the CDR3 is 15 residues. Germline CDR1 SGHRS, CDR2 YFSETQ. The CDR3 DNA reads as TGCGCCAGCAGCACGTCGGGGGCTACCTACAATGAGCAGTTCTTC. Translation: CASSTSGATYNEQFF.

This clonotype was counted ten times or more. V is TRBV28 and J is TRBJ1-1; no definite D call. The CDR3 extends over 14 amino acids. V lost 8 bases, J lost 0 bases, and 13 bases lay in between. The germline V gene encodes CDR1 MDHEN and CDR2 SYDVKM. DNA for the CDR3: TGTGCCAGCGTGACCGGGAGGTTGAACACTGAAGCTTTCTTT. It encodes CASVTGRLNTEAFF.

With regard to this clonotype: At one of its ends the junction is not consistent with the germline gene, which may arise from a read error. The rearrangement uses TRBV18 and TRBJ2-3; D not resolved. The germline CDR1 and CDR2 sequences are KGHSH and LQKENI. This CDR3 contains 14 residues. The CDR3 DNA sequence: TGTACCAGCTCACCCGGGCAAAACACAGATACGCAGTATTTT. Translation: CTSSPGQNTDTQYF.

This clonotype has at least ten counts. The chain joins TRBV10-3 to TRBJ2-2; 7 nucleotides line up with TRBD1. The CDR3 sequence is 15 residues long. J lost 7 bases, V lost 5 bases, and 10 bases had no gene match. CDR1 and CDR2 from the germline V gene are ENHRY and SYGVKD. The DNA for the CDR3 is TGTGCCATCAGTTCGACAGGGATAAGCGGCGGGGAGCTGTTTTTT. This codes for CAISSTGISGGELFF.

This clonotype has ten or more counts. J is TRBJ2-7 and V is TRBV10-3; D might be TRBD1 (6 bases). Trimming cost V 6 bases and J 1 base, with 13 bases left between them. Germline CDR1 ENHRY, CDR2 SYGVKD. The CDR3 is 14 amino acids. CDR3 coding DNA: TGTGCCATCAGCCCGGGACACGGTTCCTACGAGCAGTACTTC. Protein product: CAISPGHGSYEQYF.

This clonotype was recorded a few times. This may come from a read error, since a much larger clone is one base off. The chain joins TRBV7-6 to TRBJ1-5, with 8 positions matching TRBD1. After removal of 7 bases from V and 5 bases from J, the junction contained 10 bases not matched to a gene. The CDR3 sequence is 15 residues long. CDR1 and CDR2 (germline): SGHVS, FNYEAQ. The CDR3 loop reads CASNFLDREYQPQHF. CDR3 DNA sequence: TGTGCCAGCAACTTCCTGGACAGGGAATATCAGCCCCAGCATTTT.

This clonotype has only a few counts. The DNA of the CDR3 is TGTGCCAGTAGTGTACAGGGTCTGGGGGACACTGAAGCTTTCTTT. It is translated as CASSVQGLGDTEAFF. This sequence joins TRBV19 and TRBJ1-1; D is possibly TRBD1 (6 bases). Germline values: CDR1 LNHDA, CDR2 SQIVND (reference sequence). V lost 5 bases and J 3 bases, leaving 16 bases between the germline ends. This CDR3 comprises 15 residues. Combining the CDR3 with reference TRBV19 and TRBJ1-1 gives the whole variable domain DGGITQSPKYLFRKEGQNVTLSCEQNLNHDAMYWYRQDPGQGLRLIYYSQIVNDFQKGDIAEGYSVSREKKESFPLTVTSAQKNPTAFYLCASSVQGLGDTEAFFGQGTRLTVV.

The chain links TRBV29-1 to TRBJ1-1; D is unresolved. CDR3 size: 12 residues. V dropped 4 bases and J dropped 1 base, with 7 bases sitting between them. The germline gives CDR1 SQVTM, CDR2 ANQGSEA. CDR3 DNA sequence: TGCAGCGTTGGCAACAGGAACACTGAAGCTTTCTTT. Translated: CSVGNRNTEAFF.

The sample holds many counts of this clonotype. The chain combines TRBV5-1 with TRBJ2-2; tentative D call: TRBD2 (7 bases). Germline V gives CDR1 SGHRS, CDR2 YFSETQ. Trimming stripped 4 bases from V and 2 bases from J, with 21 bases between. This CDR3 comprises 18 residues. CDR3 in amino acids: CASSPGALASGNTGELFF. CDR3 in DNA: TGCGCCAGCAGCCCGGGGGCCCTTGCTAGCGGAAACACCGGGGAGCTGTTTTTT.

The chain carries TRBV20-1 and TRBJ2-4; tentatively, D is TRBD1 (6 bases). The CDR3 has 15 residues. Trimming cost V 6 bases and J 1 base, with 16 bases left between them. From germline, CDR1 is DFQATT and CDR2 SNEGSKA (reference sequence). Here the CDR3 DNA reads TGCAGTGCCAGGGCACAGGGTTTTGCCAAAAACATTCAGTACTTC. As protein: CSARAQGFAKNIQYF.

This clonotype came up many times. The rearrangement links TRBV2 to TRBJ1-2; no reliable D call. CDR3 size: 12 residues. Germline values: CDR1 SNHLY, CDR2 FYNNEI. Trimming removed 6 bases from V and 4 bases from J, with 9 bases in between. The CDR3 sequence: CASSANFYGYTF. The CDR3 DNA reads TGTGCCAGCAGCGCCAACTTCTATGGCTACACCTTC.

This clonotype was seen repeatedly, ten times or more. This rearrangement joins TRBV6-5 to TRBJ1-4; a weak D match, TRBD1 (6 bases). The germline V gene encodes CDR1 MNHEY and CDR2 SVGAGI. CDR3 length equals 14 residues. V lost 5 bases, J lost 4 bases, and 11 bases lay in between. The CDR3 protein is CASSRTVFNEKLFF. The CDR3 bases are TGTGCCAGCAGTCGGACAGTGTTTAATGAAAAACTGTTTTTT.

The chain couples TRBV18 to TRBJ1-4; D ambiguous. V lost 0 bases, J lost 5 bases, and 10 bases lay in between. In germline, CDR1 is KGHSH, CDR2 LQKENI. The CDR3 runs 15 residues. CDR3 sequence (DNA): TGTGCCAGCTCACCACCTTCCAGGTCCAATGAAAAACTGTTTTTT. Amino acid sequence: CASSPPSRSNEKLFF.

This chain uses TRBV14 with TRBJ2-1; 8 nucleotides match TRBD2. This CDR3 has 15 residues. Per germline, CDR1 SGHDN and CDR2 FVKESK. With V trimmed by 5 bases and J by 5 bases, 8 bases remained unmatched. CDR3 DNA sequence: TGTGCCAGCAGCTCCCCGGGGGGGCGTAACAATGAGCAGTTCTTC. Translated, it gives CASSSPGGRNNEQFF.

The V gene is TRBV10-3, the J gene TRBJ2-6; no firm D call. Germline values: CDR1 ENHRY, CDR2 SYGVKD. This CDR3 is built from 16 residues. Trimming left V 2 bases short and J 0 bases short, with 8 bases between. CDR3 amino acids: CAISEESVSGANVLTF. Here the CDR3 DNA reads TGTGCCATCAGTGAGGAATCAGTCTCTGGGGCCAACGTCCTGACTTTC.

This clonotype appeared a few times. The chain combines TRBV20-1 with TRBJ2-1; TRBD2 aligns across 8 bases. CDR3 length: 11 amino acids. Trimming at V came to 8 bases and at J to 6 bases, leaving 3 bases not matched to a gene. Germline V gene lookup returns CDR1 DFQATT and CDR2 SNEGSKA (reference sequence). CDR3 loop: CSLGGVNEQFF. CDR3 nucleotide sequence: TGCAGTCTCGGGGGGGTCAATGAGCAGTTCTTC.

The rearrangement links TRBV19 to TRBJ1-1; no firm D call. This CDR3 contains 14 residues. Germline CDR1 LNHDA, CDR2 SQIVND (reference sequence). V was cut by 3 bases and J by 1 base, with 9 bases left in between. The chain's CDR3 is CASSISGRNTEAFF. The CDR3 DNA reads as TGTGCCAGTAGTATTTCCGGAAGGAACACTGAAGCTTTCTTT.

This clonotype was picked up many times. This sequence joins TRBV19 and TRBJ1-5, with 7 bases matching TRBD1. The germline CDR1 and CDR2 sequences are LNHDA and SQIVND (reference sequence). V was clipped by 4 bases and J by 2 bases; unmatched bases: 5. The CDR3 is made up of 15 amino acids. In DNA, the CDR3 is TGTGCCAGTAGTACCCGACAGGGCGGCAATCAGCCCCAGCATTTT. This translates into CASSTRQGGNQPQHF.

This clonotype was seen many times. J is TRBJ1-1 and V is TRBV19; 8 bases agree with TRBD1. The CDR3 covers 15 residues. The V segment lost 5 bases and the J segment 4 bases; nucleotides outside the gene matches: 9. CDR1 is LNHDA, CDR2 SQIVND, per germline (reference sequence). CDR3 loop: CASSVRDRRVTEAFF. The CDR3 DNA is TGTGCCAGTAGTGTCCGGGACAGGAGAGTCACTGAAGCTTTCTTT. Full variable domain (rest looked up from reference TRBV19 and TRBJ1-1): DGGITQSPKYLFRKEGQNVTLSCEQNLNHDAMYWYRQDPGQGLRLIYYSQIVNDFQKGDIAEGYSVSREKKESFPLTVTSAQKNPTAFYLCASSVRDRRVTEAFFGQGTRLTVV.

This clonotype was seen a few times. V is TRBV5-1 and J is TRBJ1-5, with D unresolved. Trimming took 1 base from V and 8 from J, leaving 16 bases between them. The CDR3 runs to 15 residues. Per germline, CDR1 SGHRS and CDR2 YFSETQ. The CDR3 DNA sequence: TGCGCCAGCAGCTTGTCATTCTCGCTCGGAGAGCCCCAGCATTTT. The encoded protein is CASSLSFSLGEPQHF.